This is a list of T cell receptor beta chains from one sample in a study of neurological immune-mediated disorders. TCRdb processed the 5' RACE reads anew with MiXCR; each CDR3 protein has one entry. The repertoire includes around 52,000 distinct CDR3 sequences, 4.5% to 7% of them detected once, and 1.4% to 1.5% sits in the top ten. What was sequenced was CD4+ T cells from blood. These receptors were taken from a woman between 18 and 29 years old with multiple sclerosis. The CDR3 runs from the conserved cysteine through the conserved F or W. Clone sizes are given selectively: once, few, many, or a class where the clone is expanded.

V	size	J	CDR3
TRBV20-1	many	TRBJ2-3	CSARDLEGTDTQYF
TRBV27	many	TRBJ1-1	CASSRDGVVTEAFF
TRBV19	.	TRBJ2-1	CASSPQWGSEQFF
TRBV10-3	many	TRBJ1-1	CAISERGNTEAFF
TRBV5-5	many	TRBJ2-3	CASSGDRWTDTQYF
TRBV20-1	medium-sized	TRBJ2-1	CSARDPRGSGRYNEQFF
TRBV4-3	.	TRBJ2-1	CASSQSRLASDEQFF
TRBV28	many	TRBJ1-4	CASSPLTLKLFF
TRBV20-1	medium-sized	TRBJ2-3	CSARDLGIGADTQYF
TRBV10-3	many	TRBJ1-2	CAISDRGQGSYGYTF
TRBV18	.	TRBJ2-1	CASSAGGNRNEQFF
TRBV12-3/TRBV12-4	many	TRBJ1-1	CASRARDTSNTEAFF
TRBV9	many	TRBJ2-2	CASSAKWGTSGSNDGELFF
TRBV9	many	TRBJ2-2	CASSVAPQGSGTGELFF
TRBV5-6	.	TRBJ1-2	CASSLTRSGYTF
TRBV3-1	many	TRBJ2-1	CASSQGAMIHEQFF
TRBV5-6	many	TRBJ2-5	CASSLRSSGGETQYF
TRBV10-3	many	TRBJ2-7	CAISDSGRQSYEQYF
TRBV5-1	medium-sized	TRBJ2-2	CASSRTVSPGELFF
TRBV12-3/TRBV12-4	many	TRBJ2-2	CASSPGTGGAGELFF
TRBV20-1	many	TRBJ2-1	CSAYRTSGQNNEQFF
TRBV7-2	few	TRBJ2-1	CASSPRGAYNEQFF
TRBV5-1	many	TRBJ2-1	CASRDGRSSYNEQFF
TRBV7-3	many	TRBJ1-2	CASSPTGSFPYGYTF
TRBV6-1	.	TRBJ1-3	CASTSRRHHTIYF
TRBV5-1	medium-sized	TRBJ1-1	CASSLDTLGQQNTEAFF
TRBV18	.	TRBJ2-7	CASSTGRYEQYF
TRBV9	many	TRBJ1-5	CASSRGAGGVNQPQHF
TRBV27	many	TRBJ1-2	CASSFRTGNGYTF
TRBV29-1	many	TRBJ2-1	CSVDTVAGTSYNEQFF
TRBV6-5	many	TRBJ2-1	CASRLTSGRVYEQFF
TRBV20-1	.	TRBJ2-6	CSARPSGGGVLTF
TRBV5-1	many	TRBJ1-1	CASSFTRTGNTEAFF
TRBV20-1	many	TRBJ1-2	CSAKDRVHYGYTF
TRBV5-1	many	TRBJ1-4	CASSLGTVGATNEKLFF
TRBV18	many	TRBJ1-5	CASSPVGGPGQPQHF
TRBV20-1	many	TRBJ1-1	CSASQQGPNTEAFF
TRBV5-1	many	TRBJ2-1	CASSVGLRQYNEQFF
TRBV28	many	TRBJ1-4	CASSSGQIATNEKLFF
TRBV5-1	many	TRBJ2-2	CASSLARGTGELFF
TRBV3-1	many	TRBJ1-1	CASTPLMGTEAFF
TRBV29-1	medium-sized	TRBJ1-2	CSALSPRGDGYTF
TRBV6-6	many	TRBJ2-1	CASSRTSSGSGSSNEQFF
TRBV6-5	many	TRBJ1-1	CASSYHPGQGAYRMNTEAFF
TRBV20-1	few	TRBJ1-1	CSARVVGLEGWDTEAFF
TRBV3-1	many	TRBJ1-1	CASRRRGATSEAFF